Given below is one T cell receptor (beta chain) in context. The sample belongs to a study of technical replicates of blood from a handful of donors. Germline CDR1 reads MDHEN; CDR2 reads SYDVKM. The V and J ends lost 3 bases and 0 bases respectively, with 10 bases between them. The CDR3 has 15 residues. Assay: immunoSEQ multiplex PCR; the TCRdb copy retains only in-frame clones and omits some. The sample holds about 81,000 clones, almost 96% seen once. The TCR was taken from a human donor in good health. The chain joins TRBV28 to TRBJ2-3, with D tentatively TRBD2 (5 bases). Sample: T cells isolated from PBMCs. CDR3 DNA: TGTGCCAGCAGTTTGAACGGGATTAGCACAGATACGCAGTATTTT. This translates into CASSLNGISTDTQYF. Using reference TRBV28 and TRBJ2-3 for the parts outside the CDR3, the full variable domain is DVKVTQSSRYLVKRTGEKVFLECVQDMDHENMFWYRQDPGLGLRLIYFSYDVKMKEKGDIPEGYSVSREKKERFSLILESASTNQTSMYLCASSLNGISTDTQYFGPGTRLTVL.